This TCR beta chain was sequenced during a study of blood T cell repertoires in COVID-19. On the study more broadly: Samples taken during acute and convalescent COVID-19 were collected in the United States, Italy and Spain. From T cells, B-cell-depleted T cells, or PBMCs came the material, which was cDNA or gDNA.

In the original workflow: By means of reference gene primer amplification, nucleated cell counts were estimated. Clones were sequenced by immunoSEQ multiplex PCR, and TCRdb holds only the in-frame ones, with some missing. That table furnishes V, J and clone size, whereas the DNA furnished D and trimming. The sample contains approximately 60,000 clones, about 94% of which appear only once. Sequencing was performed on peripheral blood. The receptor was derived from a man aged 70-80 years with active COVID-19.

The CDR3 region is CASSPEAGPGYNEQFF. Written as DNA, the CDR3 is TGTGCCAGCAGCCCAGAGGCGGGTCCCGGGTACAATGAGCAGTTCTTC. V gene TRBV3-1 (or the pseudogene TRBV3-2) combines with J gene TRBJ2-1; perhaps TRBD2 as D (5 bases). V lost 4 bases and J lost 4, with 17 bases in between. The CDR3 has 16 amino acids. Germline CDR1 is LGHDT and CDR2 is YNNKEL (reference sequence).